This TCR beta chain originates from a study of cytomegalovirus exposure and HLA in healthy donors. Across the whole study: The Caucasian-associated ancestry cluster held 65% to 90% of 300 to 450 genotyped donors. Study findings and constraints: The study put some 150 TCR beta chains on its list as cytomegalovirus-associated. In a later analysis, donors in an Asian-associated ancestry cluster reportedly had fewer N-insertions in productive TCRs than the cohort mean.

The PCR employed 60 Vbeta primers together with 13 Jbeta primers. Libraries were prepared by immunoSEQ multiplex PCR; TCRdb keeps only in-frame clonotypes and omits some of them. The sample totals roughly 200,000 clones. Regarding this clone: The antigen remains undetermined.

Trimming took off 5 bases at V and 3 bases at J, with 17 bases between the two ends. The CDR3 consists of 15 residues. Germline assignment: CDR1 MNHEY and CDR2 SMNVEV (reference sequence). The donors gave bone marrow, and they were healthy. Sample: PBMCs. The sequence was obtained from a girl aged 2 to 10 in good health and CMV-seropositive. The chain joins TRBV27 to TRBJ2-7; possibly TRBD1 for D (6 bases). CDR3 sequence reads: CASSPGQRRIYEQYF. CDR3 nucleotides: TGTGCCAGCAGTCCAGGACAGCGGAGAATCTACGAGCAGTACTTC.